This T cell receptor beta chain was recovered during a study of CD8 T cells in ankylosing spondylitis. General study findings and limits: For ankylosing spondylitis blood, a TCR beta motif of under 10 highly homologous variants appeared characteristic.

This clonotype was seen more than once but under ten times. Its antigen is not known. MiXCR, applied by TCRdb to the 5' RACE reads, yields one record per CDR3 protein. The sample has fewer than 400,000 distinct CDR3 sequences; roughly 8% are singletons. V was shortened by 4 bases and J by 2 bases, with 16 bases between the two germline ends. The CDR3 is made up of 16 amino acids. Germline V lookup: CDR1 MNHEY, CDR2 SMNVEV (reference sequence). The receptor was isolated from a male donor with ankylosing spondylitis. Sequencing was performed on blood, either unsorted or a sorted T cell fraction (not recorded which). The rearrangement links TRBV27 to TRBJ2-3; no clear D. The CDR3 spells CASSWARRDSTDTQYF. The CDR3 DNA reads TGTGCCAGCAGTTGGGCCAGGCGAGATTCCACAGATACGCAGTATTTT.